The 24 T cell receptor beta chains listed next were all sequenced from one sample in a study of blood T cell repertoires in COVID-19. Some clones are missing from TCRdb's copy, which holds only in-frame ones; the method was immunoSEQ multiplex PCR. The table shows about 60,000 clones, with 78% occurring only once. Sample: peripheral blood. Receptors originate from a human donor in a cohort sampled during active COVID-19.

A single count supports this clone. The CDR3 sequence is CASSAGVNTEAFF. CDR3 nucleotide sequence: TGTGCCAGCAGCGCGGGGGTGAACACTGAAGCTTTCTTT. This chain links TRBV9 with TRBJ1-1, with D possibly matching TRBD1 (5 bases). The CDR3 contains 13 residues. Germline V gives CDR1 SGDLS, CDR2 YYNGEE. V gave up 3 bases and J gave up 0 bases, with 6 bases separating them.

This clone was counted a single time. The genes are TRBV4-3 and TRBJ2-7; TRBD1 matches 10 bases. The CDR3 loop spans 15 amino acids. Germline V gene data show CDR1 as LGHNA and CDR2 as YSLEER. Trimming cost V 4 bases and J 3 bases; bases outside gene matches: 6. Here the CDR3 reads CASSLRQGASYEQYF. CDR3 bases: TGCGCCAGCAGCCTACGACAGGGGGCGAGCTACGAGCAGTACTTC.

With respect to this clone: The junction differs from germline at one of its ends, possibly a read error. The genes are TRBV3-1 (or the pseudogene TRBV3-2) and TRBJ1-6; D ambiguous. Germline CDR1 reads LGHDT; CDR2 reads YNNKEL (reference sequence). The CDR3 spans 15 residues. CDR3 sequence: CASSLGEGYSSPLHF. CDR3 DNA sequence: TGTGCCAGCAGCCTGGGAGAAGGGTATAGTTCACCCCTCCACTTT.

This chain connects TRBV11-3 to TRBJ2-3; TRBD2 matches at 7 bases. V was pared by 5 bases and J by 0 bases, with 2 bases of the junction left unmatched. The germline CDR1 and CDR2 sequences are SGHNT and YENEEA. This CDR3 region has 14 residues. The CDR3 protein is CASSLGGSTDTQYF. The CDR3 nucleotides read TGTGCCAGCAGCCTCGGGGGGAGCACAGATACGCAGTATTTT.

The chain has TRBV21-1 and TRBJ2-5; the listed D gene, TRBD2, was not tested against the DNA. TRBV21-1 is described as a pseudogene. The CDR3 runs to 18 residues. Written as DNA, the CDR3 is TGTGCCAGCAGCGTGGTCGGCGGGGGCCGGTCTTTTTGCGAGACCCAGTACTTC. It translates to CASSVVGGGRSFCETQYF.

The rearrangement joins TRBV25-1 to TRBJ1-1; a weak D match, TRBD1 (5 bases). The length of the CDR3 is 13 residues. V shed 4 bases and J shed 4 bases, with 10 bases lying between them. The V gene's germline CDR1 is MGHDK and CDR2 SYGVNS. The CDR3 sequence is CASSGGWGTEAFF. The CDR3, as DNA: TGTGCCAGCAGTGGGGGCTGGGGCACTGAAGCTTTCTTT.

The CDR3 coding sequence is TGTGCCAGCTCACCCCTGGACAGGGGTGAAAAACTGTTTTTT. Its translation is CASSPLDRGEKLFF. The chain recombines TRBV18 with TRBJ1-4; 9 bases map to TRBD1. The CDR3 length is 14 residues. V lost 3 bases to trimming and J lost 7 bases; unmatched junction nucleotides: 3. Germline CDR1 reads KGHSH; CDR2 reads LQKENI. Full variable domain (remainder filled in from reference TRBV18 and TRBJ1-4): NAGVMQNPRHLVRRRGQEARLRCSPMKGHSHVYWYRQLPEEGLKFMVYLQKENIIDESGMPKERFSAEFPKEGPSILRIQQVVRGDSAAYFCASSPLDRGEKLFFGSGTQLSVL.

V is TRBV7-9 and J is TRBJ2-3; D is undetermined. This CDR3 region has 14 residues. Germline assignment: CDR1 SEHNR and CDR2 FQNEAQ (reference sequence). V was cut by 5 bases and J by 2 bases, with 11 bases left in between. The DNA for the CDR3 is TGTGCCAGCAGCCGCTCACAGTTCACAGATACGCAGTATTTT. Amino acid sequence: CASSRSQFTDTQYF.

The DNA of the CDR3 is TGTGCCAGCAGCTCCCAGGGGCAAACTAACACTGAAGCTTTCTTT. As protein: CASSSQGQTNTEAFF. The J gene is TRBJ1-1, the V gene TRBV5-4; the D gene is possibly TRBD1 (6 bases). The CDR3 length is 15 residues. With 3 bases removed from V and 2 bases from J, the gap between germline ends came to 14 bases. The germline gives CDR1 SGHNT, CDR2 YYREEE (reference sequence).

This chain uses TRBV19 with TRBJ2-7; TRBD2 is a possible D gene (6 bases). V shed 5 bases and J shed 0 bases, with 11 bases lying between them. Per germline, CDR1 LNHDA and CDR2 SQIVND (reference sequence). There are 14 residues in the CDR3. For the CDR3, the DNA is TGTGCCAGTAGTCCCGAGCGGGTCTCCTACGAGCAGTACTTC. Its translation is CASSPERVSYEQYF.

This clone was seen a handful of times. The gene calls are TRBV2 and TRBJ2-6; 7 bases match TRBD2. From germline, CDR1 is SNHLY and CDR2 FYNNEI. The CDR3 spans 16 residues. Trimming at V came to 6 bases and at J to 2 bases, leaving 7 bases not matched to a gene. CDR3 bases: TGTGCCAGCAGCTATCTTGGGGGGGCTGGGGCCAACGTCCTGACTTTC. Its protein product is CASSYLGGAGANVLTF. The full variable domain, rest sourced from reference TRBV2 and TRBJ2-6, is EPEVTQTPSHQVTQMGQEVILRCVPISNHLYFYWYRQILGQKVEFLVSFYNNEISEKSEIFDDQFSVERPDGSNFTLKIRSTKLEDSAMYFCASSYLGGAGANVLTFGAGSRLTVL.

The rearrangement uses TRBV6-5 and TRBJ1-4, with D tentatively TRBD1 (6 bases). The V gene's germline CDR1 is MNHEY and CDR2 SVGAGI. Trimming took off 6 bases at V and 12 bases at J, with 11 bases between the two ends. This CDR3 contains 11 residues. The CDR3 DNA follows: TGTGCCAGCAGCCAGGGGAAGGAACTGTTTTTT. Translating gives CASSQGKELFF.

V and J are TRBV2 and TRBJ1-2; 7 bases are shared with TRBD1. The ends lost 7 bases at V and 7 bases at J; junction bases unmatched: 9. The CDR3 has 13 amino acids. Germline V gene data show CDR1 as SNHLY and CDR2 as FYNNEI. CDR3 nucleotide sequence: TGTGCCAGCAAACCGACAGGGCTGGTTGGCTACACCTTC. This sequence encodes CASKPTGLVGYTF.

The chain combines TRBV2 with TRBJ1-1; D possibly corresponds to TRBD1 (5 bases). The CDR3 covers 12 residues. Deletions cut 4 bases from V and 6 bases from J, with 9 bases between. Germline CDR1 is SNHLY and CDR2 is FYNNEI. CDR3 in amino acids: CASSAQGPEAFF. For the CDR3, the DNA is TGTGCCAGCAGTGCCCAGGGCCCTGAAGCTTTCTTT. The full variable domain, completed using reference TRBV2 and TRBJ1-1, is EPEVTQTPSHQVTQMGQEVILRCVPISNHLYFYWYRQILGQKVEFLVSFYNNEISEKSEIFDDQFSVERPDGSNFTLKIRSTKLEDSAMYFCASSAQGPEAFFGQGTRLTVV.

CDR3: CASRTAYEQYF. CDR3 coding DNA: TGTGCCAGCAGGACAGCCTACGAGCAGTACTTC. J is TRBJ2-7 and V is TRBV6-5; maybe TRBD1 (5 bases). The CDR3 contains 11 residues. V was pared by 6 bases and J by 2 bases, with 5 bases between. Per germline, CDR1 MNHEY and CDR2 SVGAGI.

The rearrangement links TRBV11-1 to TRBJ2-2; D gene ambiguous. Germline V lookup: CDR1 SGHAT, CDR2 FQDESV (reference sequence). There are 11 residues in the CDR3. The ends were cut back, 7 bases at V and 2 bases at J, with 2 bases in the middle. The CDR3 nucleotides read TGTGCCAGCACTAACACCGGGGAGCTGTTTTTT. This translates into CASTNTGELFF.

There are a few counts of this clone. This rearrangement joins TRBV13 to TRBJ2-3; 16 positions agree with TRBD2. In germline, CDR1 is PRHDT, CDR2 FYEKMQ (reference sequence). The V segment lost 5 bases and the J segment 6 bases; nucleotides outside the gene matches: 8. This CDR3 comprises 17 residues. The CDR3 sequence: CASSLVGLAGGPDTQYF. In DNA, the CDR3 is TGTGCCAGCAGCCTAGTGGGACTAGCGGGAGGGCCTGATACGCAGTATTTT.

The rearrangement links TRBV6-6 to TRBJ2-7, with 8 positions matching TRBD2. J gave up 3 bases and V 0 bases, and 4 bases lay outside the gene matches. CDR1 MNHNY and CDR2 SVGAGI come from the germline V gene (reference sequence). The CDR3 consists of 15 residues. This CDR3 reads CASSYSSGSFYEQYF. In DNA form, the CDR3 reads TGTGCCAGCAGTTACTCGAGCGGGAGTTTCTACGAGCAGTACTTC.

In its sample, this clone was seen once. The V and J genes are TRBV12-5 and TRBJ2-5; D is unclear. Germline loops: CDR1 LGHNT, CDR2 FRNRAP. V was clipped by 6 bases and J by 7 bases, with 9 bases between them. The CDR3 is 11 amino acids. CDR3 sequence reads: CASGYESTQYF. DNA of the CDR3: TGTGCTAGTGGGTACGAGTCGACCCAGTACTTC.

This rearrangement joins TRBV6-5 to TRBJ1-5; no clear D. The CDR3 loop spans 15 amino acids. CDR1 MNHEY and CDR2 SVGAGI come from the germline V gene. The V gene lost 2 bases and the J gene lost 0 bases, with 8 bases spanning the gap. CDR3: CASSYVRYSNQPQHF. CDR3 nucleotide sequence: TGTGCCAGCAGTTACGTGAGGTATAGCAATCAGCCCCAGCATTTT.

The chain carries TRBV18 and TRBJ1-1; TRBD1 agrees at 7 bases. The germline V gene has CDR1 KGHSH and CDR2 LQKENI. V trimming: 3 bases; J trimming: 10 bases; junction bases outside the gene matches: 14. The CDR3 extends over 15 amino acids. CDR3 nucleotides: TGTGCCAGCTCACCCAAAACAGGGGAGGAAAAGGGAGCTTTCTTT. Protein product: CASSPKTGEEKGAFF.

This chain joins TRBV10-3 and TRBJ1-4; 11 positions match TRBD1. With 10 bases clipped from V and 5 bases from J, the junction kept 9 bases outside the gene matches. The CDR3 is made up of 15 amino acids. The germline V gene encodes CDR1 ENHRY and CDR2 SYGVKD. CDR3 nucleotide sequence: TGTGCCACCGGACAGGGGGCCGCGATGAATGAAAAACTGTTTTTT. It encodes CATGQGAAMNEKLFF.

This clone was found a few times. The chain employs TRBV7-9 and TRBJ2-2; D is undetermined. Germline CDR1 and CDR2: SEHNR and FQNEAQ (reference sequence). CDR3 size: 13 residues. The V end was cut by 5 bases, the J end by 6 bases, with 10 bases between. CDR3 nucleotides: TGTGCCAGCAGCCCTACTCGTTCCGGGGAGCTGTTTTTT. This translates into CASSPTRSGELFF.

This chain connects TRBV4-2 to TRBJ2-1, with TRBD2 matching over 10 bases. This CDR3 region has 16 residues. Per the germline V gene, CDR1 is LGHNA and CDR2 is YNFKEQ. The junction had 8 bases not matched to a gene; V was cut back by 0 bases and J by 9 bases. This CDR3 reads CASSQDALAGALEQFF. The CDR3 nucleotides are TGTGCCAGCAGCCAAGATGCTCTAGCGGGAGCTCTTGAGCAGTTCTTC.